In its sample, the clone carrying this T cell receptor beta chain was seen once. This record comes from a study of shared clonotypes between healthy human individuals. Study-level background: The donor pool was made up of two women and a few men aged 18 to 49.

TCRdb's copy holds only in-frame clones and misses some; the assay was immunoSEQ multiplex PCR. The repertoire includes 1 million to 1.3 million clones, 75% to 80% of them detected once, and under 0.8% sits in the top ten. This CDR3 comprises 13 residues. V gave up 0 bases and J gave up 6 bases, with 5 bases separating them. Germline V lookup: CDR1 SGHVS, CDR2 FNYEAQ. Sequences were obtained from memory CD4+ T cells from PBMCs. Subset defined: CD45RA-negative fraction. V usage is TRBV7-6 and J usage is TRBJ2-2; D gene unclear. The sequence was obtained from a man between 18 and 29 years old in good health. Some clones in this sample may be carry-over from other donors' samples. CDR3: CASSLAEAGELFF. CDR3 nucleotides: TGTGCCAGCAGCTTAGCTGAAGCCGGGGAGCTGTTTTTT.